The clone carrying this T cell receptor (beta chain) was counted ten times or more. The sample comes from a study of T cells after yellow fever vaccination. From germline, CDR1 is MNHEY and CDR2 SMNVEV (reference sequence). The CDR3 sequence is 13 residues long. Trimming at V came to 10 bases and at J to 1 base, leaving 6 bases not matched to a gene. A single record per CDR3 protein comes from TCRdb applying MiXCR to the 5' RACE reads. The sample lists about 630,000 distinct CDR3 sequences, 9% to 15% occurring once. This TCR was recovered from a man between 25 and 39 years old who received the YFV17D yellow fever vaccine. The rearrangement links TRBV27 to TRBJ2-7; 8 positions agree with TRBD1. Material: PBMCs, obtained on the day of the yellow fever booster vaccination. Here the CDR3 reads CATAGQGSYEQYF. The CDR3 coding sequence is TGTGCCACCGCCGGACAGGGATCCTACGAGCAGTACTTC.